This T cell receptor (beta chain) stems from a study of blood T cell repertoires in COVID-19. Study context: PBMCs, B-cell-depleted T cells, or T cells were the source of the cDNA or gDNA that made up the material.

The assay was immunoSEQ multiplex PCR, and TCRdb's table has in-frame clones only and misses some. This table has some 200,000 clones, 80% to 90% appearing once. Trimming stripped 3 bases from V and 0 bases from J, with 8 bases between. The length of the CDR3 is 14 residues. Germline CDR1 reads SEHNR; CDR2 reads FQNEAQ (reference sequence). During active infection, Seattle patients enrolled and were then monitored through disease. The rearrangement uses TRBV7-9 and TRBJ1-1; D is unresolved. The origin of this receptor is a woman aged 60-75 years with COVID-19, enrolled during active disease. The sequenced sample consisted of peripheral blood. DNA of the CDR3: TGTGCCAGCAGCTTCCACAACATGAACACTGAAGCTTTCTTT. Translation: CASSFHNMNTEAFF.